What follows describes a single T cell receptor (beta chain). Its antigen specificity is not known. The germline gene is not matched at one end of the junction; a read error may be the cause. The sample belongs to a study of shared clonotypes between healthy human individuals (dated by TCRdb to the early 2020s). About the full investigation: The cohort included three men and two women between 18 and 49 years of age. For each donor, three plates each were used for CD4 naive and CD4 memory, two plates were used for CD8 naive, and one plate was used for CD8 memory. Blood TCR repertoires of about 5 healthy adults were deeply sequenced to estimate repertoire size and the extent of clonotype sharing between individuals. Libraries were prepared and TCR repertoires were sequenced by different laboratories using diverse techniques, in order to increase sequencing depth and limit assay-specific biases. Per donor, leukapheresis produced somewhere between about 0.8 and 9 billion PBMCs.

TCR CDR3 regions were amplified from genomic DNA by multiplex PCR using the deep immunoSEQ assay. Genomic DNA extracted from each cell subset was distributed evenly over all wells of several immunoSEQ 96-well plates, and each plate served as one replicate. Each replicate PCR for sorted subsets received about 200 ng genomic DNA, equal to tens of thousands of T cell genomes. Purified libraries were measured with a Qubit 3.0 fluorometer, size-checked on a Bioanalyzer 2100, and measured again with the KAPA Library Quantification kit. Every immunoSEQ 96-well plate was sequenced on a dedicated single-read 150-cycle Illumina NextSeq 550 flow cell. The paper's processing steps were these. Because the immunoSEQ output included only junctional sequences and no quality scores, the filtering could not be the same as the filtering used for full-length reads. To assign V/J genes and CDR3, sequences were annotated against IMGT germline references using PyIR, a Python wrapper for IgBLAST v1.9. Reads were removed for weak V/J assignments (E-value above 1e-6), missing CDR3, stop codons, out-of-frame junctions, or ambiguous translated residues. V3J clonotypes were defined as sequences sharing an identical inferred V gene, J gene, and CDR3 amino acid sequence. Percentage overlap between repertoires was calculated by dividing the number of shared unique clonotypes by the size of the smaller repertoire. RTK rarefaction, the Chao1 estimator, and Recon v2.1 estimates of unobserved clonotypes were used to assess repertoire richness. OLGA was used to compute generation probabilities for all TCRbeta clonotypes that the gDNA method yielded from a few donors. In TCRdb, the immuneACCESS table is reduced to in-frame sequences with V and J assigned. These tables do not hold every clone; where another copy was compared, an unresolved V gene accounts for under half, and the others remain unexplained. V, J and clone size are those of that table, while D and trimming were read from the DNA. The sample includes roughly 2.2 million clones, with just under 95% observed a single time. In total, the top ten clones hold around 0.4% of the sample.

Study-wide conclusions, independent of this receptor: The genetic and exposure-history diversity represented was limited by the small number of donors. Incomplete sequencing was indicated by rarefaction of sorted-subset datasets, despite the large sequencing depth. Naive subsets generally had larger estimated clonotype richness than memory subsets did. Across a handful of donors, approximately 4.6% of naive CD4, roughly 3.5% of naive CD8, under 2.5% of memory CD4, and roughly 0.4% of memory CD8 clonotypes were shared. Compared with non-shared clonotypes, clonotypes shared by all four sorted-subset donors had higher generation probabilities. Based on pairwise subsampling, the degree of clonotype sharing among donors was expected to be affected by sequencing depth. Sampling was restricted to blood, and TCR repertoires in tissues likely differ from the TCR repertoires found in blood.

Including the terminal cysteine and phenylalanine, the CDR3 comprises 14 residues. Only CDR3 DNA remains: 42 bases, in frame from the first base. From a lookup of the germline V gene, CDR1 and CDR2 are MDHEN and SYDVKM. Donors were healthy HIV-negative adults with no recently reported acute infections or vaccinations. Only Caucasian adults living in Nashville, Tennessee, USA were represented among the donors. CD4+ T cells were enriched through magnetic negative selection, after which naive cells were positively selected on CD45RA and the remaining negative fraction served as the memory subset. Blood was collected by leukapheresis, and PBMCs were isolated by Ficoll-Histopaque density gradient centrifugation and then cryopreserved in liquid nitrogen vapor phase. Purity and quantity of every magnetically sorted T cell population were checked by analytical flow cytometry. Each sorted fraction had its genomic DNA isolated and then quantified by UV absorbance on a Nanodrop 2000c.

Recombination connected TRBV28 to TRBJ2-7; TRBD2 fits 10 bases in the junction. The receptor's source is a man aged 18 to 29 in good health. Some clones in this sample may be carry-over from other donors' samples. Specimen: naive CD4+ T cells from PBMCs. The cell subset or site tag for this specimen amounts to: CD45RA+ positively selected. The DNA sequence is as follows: TGTGCCAGCACCCCTAGCGGGAGTATCTACGTGCAGTACTTC. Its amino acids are CASTPSGSIYVQYF.